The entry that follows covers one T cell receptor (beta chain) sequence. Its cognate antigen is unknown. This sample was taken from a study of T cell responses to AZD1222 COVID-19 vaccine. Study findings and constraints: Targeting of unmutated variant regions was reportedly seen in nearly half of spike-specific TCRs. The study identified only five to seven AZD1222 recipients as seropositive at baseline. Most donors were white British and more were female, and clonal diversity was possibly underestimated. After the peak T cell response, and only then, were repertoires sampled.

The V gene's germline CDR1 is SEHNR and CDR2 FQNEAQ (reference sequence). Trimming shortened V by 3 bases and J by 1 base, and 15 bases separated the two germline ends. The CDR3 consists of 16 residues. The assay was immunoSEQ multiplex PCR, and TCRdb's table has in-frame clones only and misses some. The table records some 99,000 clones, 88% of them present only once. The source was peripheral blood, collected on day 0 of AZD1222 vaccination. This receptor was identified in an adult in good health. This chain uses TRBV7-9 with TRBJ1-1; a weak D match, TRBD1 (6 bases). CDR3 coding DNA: TGTGCCAGCAGCTTGGGGCAGGGGTCGGGGAACACTGAAGCTTTCTTT. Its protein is CASSLGQGSGNTEAFF.